The 13 T cell receptor beta chains in this list originate from one sample, sequenced in a study of PD-L1 blockade in urothelial cancer. Repertoires were generated with immunoSEQ multiplex PCR, while TCRdb's copy carries only in-frame clones and drops some. The top ten clones hold 9.5% to 11% of a sample with about 1,800 clones, 30% to 35% of them seen once. The input for sequencing was tumor tissue, taken before atezolizumab (anti-PD-L1) treatment. Receptor source: a man between 45 and 60 years old with urothelial cancer.

This clone was recorded a few times. This chain links TRBV9 with TRBJ1-6; D is unclear. Germline V CDR1 and CDR2: SGDLS, YYNGEE. V was pared by 4 bases and J by 0 bases, with 11 bases between. This CDR3 comprises 16 residues. The chain's CDR3 is CASSPHGSSYNSPLHF. CDR3 nucleotide sequence: TGTGCCAGCAGCCCTCATGGGAGCTCCTATAATTCACCCCTCCACTTT. Variable domain in full (rest from reference TRBV9 and TRBJ1-6): DSGVTQTPKHLITATGQRVTLRCSPRSGDLSVYWYQQSLDQGLQFLIQYYNGEERAKGNILERFSAQQFPDLHSELNLSSLELGDSALYFCASSPHGSSYNSPLHFGNGTRLTVT.

The gene calls are TRBV19 and TRBJ2-7; TRBD1 agrees at 8 bases. The germline V gene has CDR1 LNHDA and CDR2 SQIVND (reference sequence). The ends lost 5 bases at V and 6 bases at J; junction bases unmatched: 9. The CDR3 covers 14 residues. CDR3 nucleotide sequence: TGTGCCAGTAGTCATTTTCAGGGGGCTCGCGAGCAGTACTTC. Amino acid sequence: CASSHFQGAREQYF.

This clone was seen a single time. The rearrangement uses TRBV19 and TRBJ1-5, with TRBD1 identical over 8 bases. CDR1 LNHDA and CDR2 SQIVND come from the germline V gene (reference sequence). V was clipped by 5 bases and J by 6 bases; unmatched bases: 12. The CDR3 spans 16 residues. The CDR3 DNA sequence: TGTGCCAGTAGTGGGCCTGGACAGGGTAGCGGTCAGCCCCAGCATTTT. Protein sequence: CASSGPGQGSGQPQHF.

J is TRBJ2-2 and V is TRBV11-3; 10 bases map to TRBD1. CDR1 and CDR2 from the germline V gene are SGHNT and YENEEA. Losses at the gene ends were 6 bases for V and 6 bases for J; bases not matched to a gene: 7. CDR3 length: 15 amino acids. This CDR3 reads CASSRQGAGSGELFF. CDR3 DNA sequence: TGTGCCAGCAGTCGACAGGGGGCAGGGTCCGGGGAGCTGTTTTTT. The whole variable domain, remainder taken from reference TRBV11-3 and TRBJ2-2, is EAGVVQSPRYKIIEKKQPVAFWCNPISGHNTLYWYLQNLGQGPELLIRYENEEAVDDSQLPKDRFSAERLKGVDSTLKIQPAELGDSAVYLCASSRQGAGSGELFFGEGSRLTVL.

The rearrangement uses TRBV2 and TRBJ2-1; D may correspond to TRBD1 or TRBD2 (5 bases each). The CDR3 loop spans 14 amino acids. Trimming took off 2 bases at V and 7 bases at J, with 12 bases between the two ends. CDR1 is SNHLY, CDR2 FYNNEI, per germline. Written as DNA, the CDR3 is TGTGCCAGCAGTGAACAGTTCTGGGGGAATGAGCAGTTCTTC. Its translation: CASSEQFWGNEQFF.

The CDR3 sequence: CASTPRGSGYGYTF. The CDR3, as DNA: TGTGCCAGTACCCCGAGAGGGTCAGGCTATGGCTACACCTTC. The rearrangement uses TRBV19 and TRBJ1-2; no clear D. CDR1 and CDR2 (germline): LNHDA, SQIVND (reference sequence). CDR3 length: 14 residues. Trimming removed 7 bases from V and 4 bases from J, with 16 bases in between.

The sample holds one count of this clone. This chain connects TRBV19 to TRBJ2-1, with D perhaps assigned TRBD1 or TRBD2 (5 bases each). Germline CDR1 LNHDA, CDR2 SQIVND (reference sequence). This CDR3 contains 16 residues. Trimming removed 6 bases at V and 7 bases at J, with 22 bases between. CDR3 bases: TGTGCCAGTAGGGGGGTAGTTGGGACGGCGACAAATGAGCAGTTCTTC. It codes for CASRGVVGTATNEQFF.

This clone is labeled as large. The chain uses TRBV28 and TRBJ2-7; 7 positions agree with TRBD2. The trim removed 11 bases at V and 6 bases at J, leaving 16 bases unmatched. CDR3 length: 14 amino acids. The germline gives CDR1 MDHEN, CDR2 SYDVKM. CDR3 coding DNA: TGTGCCTCGCATTTCGGGGGAGGACTAGGCGAGCAGTACTTC. Protein sequence: CASHFGGGLGEQYF.

V gene TRBV9 combines with J gene TRBJ2-2, with D unresolved. CDR1 and CDR2 from the germline V gene are SGDLS and YYNGEE. V lost 4 bases and J lost 4, with 8 bases in between. This CDR3 spans 13 amino acids. CDR3 coding DNA: TGTGCCAGCAGCTCCAGTGTCACCGGGGAGCTGTTTTTT. It yields the protein CASSSSVTGELFF.

This clone showed up just a few times. This CDR3 is CASIRSGNVHNEQFF. In DNA, the CDR3 is TGTGCCAGCATTCGTAGCGGGAACGTTCACAATGAGCAGTTCTTC. The rearrangement joins TRBV9 to TRBJ2-1; 8 nucleotides align to TRBD2. Per the germline V gene, CDR1 is SGDLS and CDR2 is YYNGEE. Unmatched junction bases numbered 10, after V lost 6 bases and J lost 5 bases. The CDR3 consists of 15 residues. The variable domain in full, completed from reference TRBV9 and TRBJ2-1, reads DSGVTQTPKHLITATGQRVTLRCSPRSGDLSVYWYQQSLDQGLQFLIQYYNGEERAKGNILERFSAQQFPDLHSELNLSSLELGDSALYFCASIRSGNVHNEQFFGPGTRLTVL.

Relative to its sample, this clone is large (0.1 to 1%). The chain has TRBV6-8 and TRBJ1-4; D uncertain. V was clipped by 5 bases and J by 5 bases, with 12 bases between them. Germline lookup yields CDR1 MNHGY and CDR2 SAAAGT. CDR3 length equals 14 residues. The CDR3 sequence: CASSDGSGNEKLFF. DNA of the CDR3: TGTGCCAGCAGTGATGGGAGTGGGAATGAAAAACTGTTTTTT.

This clone appeared a few times. CDR3 nucleotide sequence: TGTGCCATCAGTGAGACCGGGGTCGAGCAGTACTTC. Protein product: CAISETGVEQYF. The J gene is TRBJ2-7, the V gene TRBV10-3; D perhaps matches TRBD2 (5 bases). Deletions cut 2 bases from V and 6 bases from J, with 8 bases between. This CDR3 is built from 12 residues. Germline values: CDR1 ENHRY, CDR2 SYGVKD.

J is TRBJ2-7 and V is TRBV28; tentative D call: TRBD2 (6 bases). Germline CDR1 is MDHEN and CDR2 is SYDVKM. The CDR3 covers 14 residues. V dropped 7 bases and J dropped 5 bases, with 18 bases sitting between them. CDR3 in amino acids: CASTTGGKIHEQYF. For the CDR3, the DNA is TGTGCCAGCACTACGGGCGGGAAGATCCACGAGCAGTACTTC.